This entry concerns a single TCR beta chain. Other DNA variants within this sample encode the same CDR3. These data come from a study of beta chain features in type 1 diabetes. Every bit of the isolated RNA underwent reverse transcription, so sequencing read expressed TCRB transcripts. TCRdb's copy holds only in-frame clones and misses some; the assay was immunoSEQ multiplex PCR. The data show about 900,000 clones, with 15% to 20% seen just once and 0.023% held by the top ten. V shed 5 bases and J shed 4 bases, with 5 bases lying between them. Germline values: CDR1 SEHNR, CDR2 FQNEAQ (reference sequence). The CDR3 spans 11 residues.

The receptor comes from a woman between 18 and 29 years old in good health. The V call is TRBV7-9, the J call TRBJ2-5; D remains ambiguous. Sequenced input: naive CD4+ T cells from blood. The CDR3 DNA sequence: TGTGCCAGCAGCCACAGAGAGACCCAGTACTTC. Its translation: CASSHRETQYF.